This T cell receptor (beta chain) derives from a study of shared clonotypes between healthy human individuals. This CDR3 comprises 15 residues. Trimming cost V 0 bases and J 4 bases, with 15 bases left between them. Germline V gene lookup returns CDR1 GTSNPN and CDR2 SVGIG (reference sequence). Naive CD4+ cells were CD45RA-selected; the remaining cells were memory. Only in-frame clones appear in the TCRdb table, and some are missing; sequencing was by immunoSEQ multiplex PCR. The sample yields about 1 million clones, 78% seen once. The sequence was obtained from a man in his late teens or twenties in good health. Some clones in this sample may be carry-over from other donors' samples. The chain links TRBV30 to TRBJ1-2; D is unresolved. Material: memory CD4+ T cells from PBMCs. Subset described: CD45RA-negative fraction. Here the CDR3 reads CAWSVLTSEAYGYTF. The CDR3 coding sequence is TGTGCCTGGAGTGTACTGACCTCCGAGGCCTATGGCTACACCTTC.